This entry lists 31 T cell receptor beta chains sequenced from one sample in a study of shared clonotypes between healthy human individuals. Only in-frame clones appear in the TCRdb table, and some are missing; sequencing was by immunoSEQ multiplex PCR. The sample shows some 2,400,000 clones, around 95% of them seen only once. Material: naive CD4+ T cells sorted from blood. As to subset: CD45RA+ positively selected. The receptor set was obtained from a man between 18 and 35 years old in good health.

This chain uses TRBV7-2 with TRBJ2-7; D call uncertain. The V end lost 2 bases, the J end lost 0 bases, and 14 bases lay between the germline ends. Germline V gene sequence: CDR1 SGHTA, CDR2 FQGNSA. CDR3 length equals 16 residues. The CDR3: CASSLLATFSSYEQYF. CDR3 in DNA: TGTGCCAGCAGCTTACTCGCCACCTTCAGCTCCTACGAGCAGTACTTC.

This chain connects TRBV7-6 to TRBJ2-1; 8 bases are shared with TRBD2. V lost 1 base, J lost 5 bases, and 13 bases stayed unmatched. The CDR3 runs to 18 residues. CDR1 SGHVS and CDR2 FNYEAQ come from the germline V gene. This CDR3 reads CASSLDGGILAAHNEQFF. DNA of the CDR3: TGTGCCAGCAGCTTAGACGGCGGAATACTAGCGGCCCACAATGAGCAGTTCTTC.

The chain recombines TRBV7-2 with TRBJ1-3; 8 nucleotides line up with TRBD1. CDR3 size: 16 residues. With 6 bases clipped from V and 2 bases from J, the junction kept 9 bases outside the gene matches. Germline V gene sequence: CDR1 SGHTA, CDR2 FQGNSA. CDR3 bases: TGTGCCAGCAGTCTTGGACAGGGAAGCGCTGGAAACACCATATATTTT. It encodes CASSLGQGSAGNTIYF.

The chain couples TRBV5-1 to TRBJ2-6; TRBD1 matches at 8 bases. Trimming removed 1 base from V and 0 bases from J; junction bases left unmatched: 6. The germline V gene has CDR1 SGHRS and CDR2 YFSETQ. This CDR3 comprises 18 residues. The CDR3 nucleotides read TGCGCCAGCAGCTTGTCTTCAGGGGGCGCCTCTGGGGCCAACGTCCTGACTTTC. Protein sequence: CASSLSSGGASGANVLTF.

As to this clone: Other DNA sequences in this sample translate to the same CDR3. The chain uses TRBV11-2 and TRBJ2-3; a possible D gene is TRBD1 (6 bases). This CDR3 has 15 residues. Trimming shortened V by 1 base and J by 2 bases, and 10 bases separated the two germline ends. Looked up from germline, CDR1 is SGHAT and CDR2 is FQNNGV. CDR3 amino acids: CASSLGGQSTDTQYF. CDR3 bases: TGTGCCAGCAGCTTAGGGGGGCAGTCCACAGATACGCAGTATTTT.

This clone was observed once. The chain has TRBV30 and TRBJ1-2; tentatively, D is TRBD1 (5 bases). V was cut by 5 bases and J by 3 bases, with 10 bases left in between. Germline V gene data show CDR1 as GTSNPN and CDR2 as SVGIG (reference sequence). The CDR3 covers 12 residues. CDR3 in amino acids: CAWVGGYYGYTF. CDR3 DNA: TGTGCCTGGGTCGGGGGTTACTATGGCTACACCTTC.

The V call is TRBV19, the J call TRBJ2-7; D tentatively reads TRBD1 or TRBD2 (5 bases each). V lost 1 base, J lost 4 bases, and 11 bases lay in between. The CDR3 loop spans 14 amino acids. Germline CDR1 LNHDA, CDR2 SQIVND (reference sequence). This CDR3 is CASSIGPGTYEQYF. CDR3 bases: TGTGCCAGTAGTATAGGGCCCGGGACGTACGAGCAGTACTTC.

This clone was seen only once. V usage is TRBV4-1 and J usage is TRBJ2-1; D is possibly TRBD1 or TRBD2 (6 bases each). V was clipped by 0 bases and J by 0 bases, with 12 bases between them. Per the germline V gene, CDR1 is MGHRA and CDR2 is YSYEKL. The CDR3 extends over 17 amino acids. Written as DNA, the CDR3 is TGCGCCAGCAGCCAAGATGGGGGGCCAATCTCCTACAATGAGCAGTTCTTC. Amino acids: CASSQDGGPISYNEQFF.

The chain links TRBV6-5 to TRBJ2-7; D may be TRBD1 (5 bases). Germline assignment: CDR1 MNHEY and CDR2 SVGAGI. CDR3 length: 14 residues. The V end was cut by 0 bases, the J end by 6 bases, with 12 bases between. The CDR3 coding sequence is TGTGCCAGCAGTTACTCCAGGGTTGGCGGCGAGCAGTACTTC. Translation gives CASSYSRVGGEQYF.

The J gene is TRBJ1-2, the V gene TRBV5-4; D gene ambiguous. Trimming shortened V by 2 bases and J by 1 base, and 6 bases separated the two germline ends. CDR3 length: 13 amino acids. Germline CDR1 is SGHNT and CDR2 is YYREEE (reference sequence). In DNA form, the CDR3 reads TGTGCCAGCAGCTTTGCCGGTAACTATGGCTACACCTTC. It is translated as CASSFAGNYGYTF.

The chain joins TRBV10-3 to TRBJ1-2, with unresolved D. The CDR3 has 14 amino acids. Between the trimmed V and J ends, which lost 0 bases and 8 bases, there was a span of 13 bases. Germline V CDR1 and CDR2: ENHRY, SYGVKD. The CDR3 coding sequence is TGTGCCATCAGTGAGTCGACACGGAAGAGGGGCTACACCTTC. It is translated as CAISESTRKRGYTF.

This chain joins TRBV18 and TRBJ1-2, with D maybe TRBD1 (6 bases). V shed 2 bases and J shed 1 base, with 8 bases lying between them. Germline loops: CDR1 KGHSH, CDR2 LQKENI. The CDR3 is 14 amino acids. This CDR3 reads CASSPGQFNYGYTF. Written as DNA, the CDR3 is TGTGCCAGCTCACCAGGACAGTTTAACTATGGCTACACCTTC.

CDR3 region: CASSEEAGGNYGYTF. DNA for the CDR3: TGTGCCAGCAGTGAAGAGGCGGGGGGCAACTATGGCTACACCTTC. The chain employs TRBV6-1 and TRBJ1-2; D possibly corresponds to TRBD1 (6 bases). V was trimmed by 1 base and J by 2 bases, leaving 11 bases between them. Germline assignment: CDR1 MNHNS and CDR2 SASEGT. The CDR3 runs to 15 residues.

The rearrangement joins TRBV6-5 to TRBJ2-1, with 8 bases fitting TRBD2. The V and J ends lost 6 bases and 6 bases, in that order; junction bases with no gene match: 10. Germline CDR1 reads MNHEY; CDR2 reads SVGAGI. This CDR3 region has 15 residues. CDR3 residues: CASSRAGVDFNEQFF. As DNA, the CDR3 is TGTGCCAGCAGCCGAGCGGGAGTAGATTTCAATGAGCAGTTCTTC.

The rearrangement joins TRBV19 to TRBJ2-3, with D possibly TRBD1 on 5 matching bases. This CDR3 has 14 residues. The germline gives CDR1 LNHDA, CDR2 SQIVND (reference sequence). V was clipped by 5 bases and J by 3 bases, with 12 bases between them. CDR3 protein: CASSPGPGTDTQYF. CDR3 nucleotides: TGTGCCAGTAGTCCGGGCCCAGGGACAGATACGCAGTATTTT.

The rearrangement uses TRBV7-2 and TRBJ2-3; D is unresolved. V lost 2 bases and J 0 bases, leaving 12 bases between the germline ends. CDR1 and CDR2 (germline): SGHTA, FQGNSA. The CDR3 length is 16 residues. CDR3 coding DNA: TGTGCCAGCAGCTTACACGGAGCGCTTAGCACAGATACGCAGTATTTT. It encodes CASSLHGALSTDTQYF.

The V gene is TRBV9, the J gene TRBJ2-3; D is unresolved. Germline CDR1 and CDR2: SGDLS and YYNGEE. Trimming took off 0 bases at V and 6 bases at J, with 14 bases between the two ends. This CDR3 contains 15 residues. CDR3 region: CASSVDRLLADTQYF. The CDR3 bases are TGTGCCAGCAGCGTAGACCGCCTCCTGGCGGATACGCAGTATTTT.

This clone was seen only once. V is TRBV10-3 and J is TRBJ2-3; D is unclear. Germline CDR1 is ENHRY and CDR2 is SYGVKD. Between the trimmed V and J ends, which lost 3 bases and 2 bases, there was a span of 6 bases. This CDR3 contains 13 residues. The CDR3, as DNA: TGTGCCATCAGTGATCAGCACACAGATACGCAGTATTTT. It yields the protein CAISDQHTDTQYF.

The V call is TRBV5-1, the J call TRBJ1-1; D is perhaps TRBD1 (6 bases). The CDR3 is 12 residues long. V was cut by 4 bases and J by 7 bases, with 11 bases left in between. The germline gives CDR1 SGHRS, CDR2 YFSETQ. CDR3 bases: TGCGCCAGCAGCAAACGACAGGATGAAGCTTTCTTT. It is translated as CASSKRQDEAFF.

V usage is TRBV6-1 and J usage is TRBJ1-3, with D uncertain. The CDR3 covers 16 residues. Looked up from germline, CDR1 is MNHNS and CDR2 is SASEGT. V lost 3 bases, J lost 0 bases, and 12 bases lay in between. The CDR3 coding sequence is TGTGCCAGCAGTGAGGTCCCGGTTCCCTCTGGAAACACCATATATTTT. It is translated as CASSEVPVPSGNTIYF.

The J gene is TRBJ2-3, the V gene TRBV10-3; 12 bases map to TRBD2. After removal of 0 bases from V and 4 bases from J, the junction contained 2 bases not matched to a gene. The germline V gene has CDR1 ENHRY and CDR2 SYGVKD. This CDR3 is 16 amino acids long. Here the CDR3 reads CAISESRTSGADTQYF. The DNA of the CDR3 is TGTGCCATCAGTGAGTCAAGGACTAGCGGGGCAGATACGCAGTATTTT.

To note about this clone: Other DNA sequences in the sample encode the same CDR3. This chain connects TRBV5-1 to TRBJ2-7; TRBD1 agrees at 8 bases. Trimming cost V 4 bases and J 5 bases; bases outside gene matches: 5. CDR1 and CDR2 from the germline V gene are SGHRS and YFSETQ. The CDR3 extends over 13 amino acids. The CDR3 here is CASSRTGYDEQYF. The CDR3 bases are TGCGCCAGCAGCAGGACAGGGTACGACGAGCAGTACTTC.

The CDR3 sequence is CSARTNTQYF. CDR3 DNA sequence: TGCAGTGCTAGGACTAATACGCAGTATTTT. This rearrangement joins TRBV20-1 to TRBJ2-3; tentatively, D is TRBD2 (5 bases). The CDR3 extends over 10 amino acids. V gave up 3 bases and J gave up 7 bases, with 5 bases separating them. Germline V gives CDR1 DFQATT, CDR2 SNEGSKA (reference sequence).

Here the CDR3 reads CASSMDTDSYEQYF. The CDR3 nucleotides read TGTGCCAGTAGTATGGATACGGATTCCTACGAGCAGTACTTC. The chain is built from TRBV19 and TRBJ2-7; D remains unclear. The CDR3 is made up of 14 amino acids. The V end lost 3 bases, the J end lost 1 base, and 10 bases lay between the germline ends. Germline V gene lookup returns CDR1 LNHDA and CDR2 SQIVND (reference sequence).

Here the CDR3 DNA reads TGCGCCAGCAGTGAGGTTCGGGGGGTTCGAAAAGATACGCAGTATTTT. This sequence encodes CASSEVRGVRKDTQYF. V is TRBV10-1 and J is TRBJ2-3, with 7 bases aligning to TRBD2. The V and J ends lost 2 bases and 5 bases, in that order; junction bases with no gene match: 10. Germline V gene lookup returns CDR1 WNHNN and CDR2 SYGVQD (reference sequence). The CDR3 spans 16 residues.

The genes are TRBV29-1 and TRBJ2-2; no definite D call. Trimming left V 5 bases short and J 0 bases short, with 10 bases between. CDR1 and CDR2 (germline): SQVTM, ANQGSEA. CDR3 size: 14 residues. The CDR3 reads CSVRQVSNTGELFF. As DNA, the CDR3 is TGCAGCGTTCGGCAGGTATCGAACACCGGGGAGCTGTTTTTT.

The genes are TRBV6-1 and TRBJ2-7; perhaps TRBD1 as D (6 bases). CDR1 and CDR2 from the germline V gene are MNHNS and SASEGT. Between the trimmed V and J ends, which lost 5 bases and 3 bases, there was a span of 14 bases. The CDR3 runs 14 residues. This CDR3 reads CASSSGTSRYEQYF. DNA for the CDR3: TGTGCCAGCAGTTCCGGGACATCTCGCTACGAGCAGTACTTC.

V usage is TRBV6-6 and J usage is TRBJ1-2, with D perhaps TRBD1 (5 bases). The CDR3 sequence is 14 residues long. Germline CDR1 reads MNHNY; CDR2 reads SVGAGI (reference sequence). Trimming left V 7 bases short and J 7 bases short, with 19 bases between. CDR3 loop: CASILRGPGGGYTF. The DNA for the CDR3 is TGTGCCAGCATCCTTAGGGGACCCGGGGGTGGCTACACCTTC.

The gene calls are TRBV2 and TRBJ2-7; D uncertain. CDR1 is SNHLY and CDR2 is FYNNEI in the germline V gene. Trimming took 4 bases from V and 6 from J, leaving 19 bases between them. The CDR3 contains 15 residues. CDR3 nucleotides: TGTGCCAGCAGTGCCCCCCCCGAGCGACGCAGCGAGCAGTACTTC. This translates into CASSAPPERRSEQYF.

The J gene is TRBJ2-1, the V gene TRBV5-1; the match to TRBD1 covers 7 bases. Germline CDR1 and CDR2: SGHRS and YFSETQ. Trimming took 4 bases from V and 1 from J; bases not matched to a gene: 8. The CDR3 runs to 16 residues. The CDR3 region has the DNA TGCGCCAGCAGCCGGGACAGCCAGAATTCCTACAATGAGCAGTTCTTC. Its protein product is CASSRDSQNSYNEQFF. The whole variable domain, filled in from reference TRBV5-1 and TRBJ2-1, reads KAGVTQTPRYLIKTRGQQVTLSCSPISGHRSVSWYQQTPGQGLQFLFEYFSETQRNKGNFPGRFSGRQFSNSRSEMNVSTLELGDSALYLCASSRDSQNSYNEQFFGPGTRLTVL.

CDR3 in DNA: TGTGCCAGCAGCTTTCAGACTAGCGGTAGCACAGATACGCAGTATTTT. It translates to CASSFQTSGSTDTQYF. This chain connects TRBV9 to TRBJ2-3, with 9 nucleotides matching TRBD2. CDR3 size: 16 residues. The germline gives CDR1 SGDLS, CDR2 YYNGEE. V dropped 4 bases and J dropped 0; count of bases not matched to a gene: 6.